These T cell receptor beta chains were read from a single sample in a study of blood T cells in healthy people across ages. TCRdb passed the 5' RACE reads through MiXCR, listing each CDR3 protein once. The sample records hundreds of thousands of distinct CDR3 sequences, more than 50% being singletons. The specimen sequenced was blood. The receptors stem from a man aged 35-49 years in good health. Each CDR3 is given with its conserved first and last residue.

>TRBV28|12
CASEKGVYEQYF
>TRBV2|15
CASSSGTGYTYEQYF
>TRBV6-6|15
CASSQPPGVSYEQYF
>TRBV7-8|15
CASSPRQGGPLEQYF
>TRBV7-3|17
CASSLPGGRSGANVLTF
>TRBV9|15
CASSVVGVRGETQYF
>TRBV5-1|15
CASSLTATRGHGYTF
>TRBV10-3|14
CAISKSVTGNGQYF
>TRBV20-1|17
CSARDFRDGDVNTEAFF
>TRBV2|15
CASSETRQSNTEAFF
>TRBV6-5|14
CASSSGQGRNGYTF
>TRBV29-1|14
CSVSLAGGPNEQFF
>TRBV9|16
CASSDGTSGRIETQYF
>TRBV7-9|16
CASSLGWTSGDLMGFF
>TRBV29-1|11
CSAVQGYGYTF
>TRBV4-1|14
CASSQGTGGLEQYF
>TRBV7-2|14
CASSTNQGEGTQYF
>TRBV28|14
CASRSTGLLETQYF
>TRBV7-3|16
CASSSGGGRGTDTQYF
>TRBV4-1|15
CASSQPRVRSAEAFF
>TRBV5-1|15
CASSPRVLRTDTQYF
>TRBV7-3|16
CASSLVANSGANVLTF